This record concerns one TCR beta chain sequence. What it recognizes is unknown. These data belong to a study of T-cell memory formation after mild COVID-19. The overall study: Across donors, TCR clusters were largely donor specific. Study-level points and caveats: Pre-infection memory harbored some responding clones, suggesting cross-reactive memory joined.

TCRdb itself ran the 5' RACE reads through MiXCR, one entry per CDR3 protein. The data show around 310,000 distinct CDR3 sequences, 14% seen once. This receptor was identified in a man in his late teens or twenties who had mild COVID-19 (a few samples of this study predate the infection). Cell type and time point are not known. What was sequenced was PBMCs or a T cell subset sorted from them (not recorded which).

CDR3 nucleotides: TGTGCCAGCAGTGGGGGGGGGATAGCCTCCGATACGCAGTATTTT. Its protein is CASSGGGIASDTQYF. The J gene is TRBJ2-3, the V gene TRBV5-4, with 7 bases that match TRBD2. Germline CDR1 and CDR2: SGHNT and YYREEE (reference sequence). This CDR3 comprises 15 residues. V trimming: 5 bases; J trimming: 6 bases; junction bases outside the gene matches: 12.